Each of the 11 T cell receptor beta chains below was sequenced from the same sample in a study of glioma-infiltrating T cells after dendritic cell vaccination. Time point here: after dendritic cell vaccination, including at tumor progression/relapse. Profiled with immunoSEQ multiplex PCR; TCRdb holds only in-frame clones, not every one. The data hold 70,000 to 90,000 clones, with roughly 80% observed a single time. Material: blood, obtained after dendritic cell vaccination. The receptors stem from a human donor with glioblastoma.

Here the CDR3 reads CASSLTGHEKLFF. The CDR3 region has the DNA TGTGCCAGCAGCTTAACAGGGCATGAAAAACTGTTTTTT. This chain connects TRBV7-6 to TRBJ1-4, with D possibly TRBD1 on 6 matching bases. V shed 2 bases and J shed 6 bases, with 7 bases lying between them. The CDR3 has 13 residues. CDR1 is SGHVS and CDR2 is FNYEAQ in the germline V gene.

The chain is built from TRBV19 and TRBJ1-1; D gene unclear. Trimming took 3 bases from V and 4 from J, leaving 9 bases between them. There are 13 residues in the CDR3. Germline values: CDR1 LNHDA, CDR2 SQIVND (reference sequence). The CDR3 sequence: CASSISLSTEAFF. The CDR3 nucleotides read TGTGCCAGTAGTATTTCCCTGTCCACTGAAGCTTTCTTT.

V gene TRBV4-2 combines with J gene TRBJ1-6; 8 positions match TRBD1. The CDR3 covers 16 residues. Germline V CDR1 and CDR2: LGHNA, YNFKEQ. Germline trimming cut 0 bases from V and 9 bases from J; bases unmatched to any gene: 7. In DNA, the CDR3 is TGTGCCAGCAGCCAAGAAGTCGACAGGGGATCTTCACCCCTCCACTTT. It is translated as CASSQEVDRGSSPLHF.

The J gene is TRBJ2-2, the V gene TRBV30; possibly TRBD2 for D (7 bases). The CDR3 consists of 13 residues. Trimming stripped 0 bases from V and 10 bases from J, with 12 bases between. The germline CDR1 and CDR2 sequences are GTSNPN and SVGIG (reference sequence). The CDR3 here is CAWSVPGGSELFF. The CDR3 coding sequence is TGTGCCTGGAGTGTACCGGGGGGCTCGGAGCTGTTTTTT.

This clone was seen more than once but under ten times. The chain combines TRBV6-5 with TRBJ1-6; D remains ambiguous. Germline V CDR1 and CDR2: MNHEY, SVGAGI. The CDR3 runs to 12 residues. V gave up 4 bases and J gave up 10 bases, with 8 bases separating them. CDR3 amino acids: CASSSHVSPLHF. The CDR3 nucleotides are TGTGCCAGCAGTTCCCATGTCTCACCCCTCCACTTT.

A few counts support this clone. The genes are TRBV6-1 and TRBJ2-2; 7 bases are shared with TRBD2. With V trimmed by 3 bases and J by 3 bases, 4 bases remained unmatched. Germline assignment: CDR1 MNHNS and CDR2 SASEGT. The CDR3 spans 15 residues. This CDR3 is CASSEGGEDTGELFF. The CDR3 bases are TGTGCCAGCAGTGAGGGAGGGGAGGACACCGGGGAGCTGTTTTTT.

This clone was seen just once. CDR3 in amino acids: CASSTTANTEAFF. As DNA, the CDR3 is TGTGCCAGTAGTACGACAGCGAACACTGAAGCTTTCTTT. The genes are TRBV19 and TRBJ1-1; D might be TRBD1 (5 bases). There are 13 residues in the CDR3. The germline V gene encodes CDR1 LNHDA and CDR2 SQIVND (reference sequence). V was pared by 4 bases and J by 1 base, with 7 bases between. Complete variable domain (other parts from reference TRBV19 and TRBJ1-1): DGGITQSPKYLFRKEGQNVTLSCEQNLNHDAMYWYRQDPGQGLRLIYYSQIVNDFQKGDIAEGYSVSREKKESFPLTVTSAQKNPTAFYLCASSTTANTEAFFGQGTRLTVV.

This chain connects TRBV2 to TRBJ2-2; 9 nucleotides line up with TRBD1. Trimming took 3 bases from V and 1 from J; bases not matched to a gene: 3. This CDR3 has 16 residues. Germline CDR1 SNHLY, CDR2 FYNNEI. The CDR3 spells CASSDLGQGNTGELFF. Here the CDR3 DNA reads TGTGCCAGCAGTGATTTGGGACAGGGGAACACCGGGGAGCTGTTTTTT.

Here the CDR3 DNA reads TGTGCCAGCAGTTTAGGTGGAGACATCGGGAGGGAGACCCAGTACTTC. Encoded protein: CASSLGGDIGRETQYF. This chain uses TRBV28 with TRBJ2-5; TRBD2 matches 7 bases. This CDR3 contains 16 residues. V was pared by 2 bases and J by 5 bases, with 11 bases of the junction left unmatched. The germline CDR1 and CDR2 sequences are MDHEN and SYDVKM. Combining the CDR3 with reference TRBV28 and TRBJ2-5 gives the whole variable domain DVKVTQSSRYLVKRTGEKVFLECVQDMDHENMFWYRQDPGLGLRLIYFSYDVKMKEKGDIPEGYSVSREKKERFSLILESASTNQTSMYLCASSLGGDIGRETQYFGPGTRLLVL.

The chain combines TRBV6-5 with TRBJ1-4; TRBD1 matches at 8 bases. V was pared by 5 bases and J by 2 bases, with 4 bases of the junction left unmatched. CDR1 is MNHEY, CDR2 SVGAGI, per germline. CDR3 size: 15 residues. CDR3 in amino acids: CASSRTGFTNEKLFF. The CDR3 DNA reads TGTGCCAGCAGTCGGACAGGGTTTACTAATGAAAAACTGTTTTTT.

The chain employs TRBV13 and TRBJ2-2; tentatively, D is TRBD2 (5 bases). With 3 bases removed from V and 4 bases from J, the gap between germline ends came to 12 bases. The CDR3 is made up of 15 amino acids. The V gene's germline CDR1 is PRHDT and CDR2 FYEKMQ (reference sequence). CDR3 protein: CASSLWRPSTGELFF. For the CDR3, the DNA is TGTGCCAGCAGCTTGTGGAGGCCCAGCACCGGGGAGCTGTTTTTT.